This T cell receptor (beta chain) was observed in a study of T cell responses to AZD1222 COVID-19 vaccine. Some clones are missing from TCRdb's copy, which holds only in-frame ones; the method was immunoSEQ multiplex PCR. The sample holds more than 65,000 clones, approximately 82% seen once. This CDR3 region has 14 residues. V trimming: 0 bases; J trimming: 4 bases; junction bases outside the gene matches: 2. The germline gives CDR1 LNHNV, CDR2 YYDKDF (reference sequence). This chain joins TRBV15 and TRBJ2-5; TRBD1 matches at 7 bases. The clonotype was recovered from an adult who received the AZD1222 COVID-19 vaccine. This sample comprised peripheral blood, obtained 28 days after the second AZD1222 dose. The CDR3 region has the DNA TGTGCCACCAGCAGAGAGACAGGGACAGAGACCCAGTACTTC. Its protein product is CATSRETGTETQYF. Looking up the rest from reference TRBV15 and TRBJ2-5 gives the full variable domain: DAMVIQNPRYQVTQFGKPVTLSCSQTLNHNVMYWYQQKSSQAPKLLFHYYDKDFNNEADTPDNFQSRRPNTSFCFLDIRSPGLGDTAMYLCATSRETGTETQYFGPGTRLLVL.